These 17 T cell receptor beta chains were sequenced from one sample in a study of cytomegalovirus exposure and HLA in healthy donors. The PCR ran on 60 Vbeta and 13 Jbeta primers. Clones were read by immunoSEQ multiplex PCR, and TCRdb kept only the in-frame ones, dropping some. This listing includes about 50,000 clones. The sequenced material came from PBMCs. These TCRs come from a woman in her late teens or twenties in good health and CMV-seronegative.

The chain links TRBV19 to TRBJ2-3, with TRBD2 matching over 7 bases. The V and J ends lost 1 base and 2 bases, in that order; junction bases with no gene match: 12. There are 18 residues in the CDR3. CDR1 is LNHDA, CDR2 SQIVND, per germline (reference sequence). CDR3 protein: CASSIADHVRGITDTQYF. CDR3 DNA sequence: TGTGCCAGTAGTATAGCGGACCACGTGCGGGGGATCACAGATACGCAGTATTTT.

The genes are TRBV5-4 and TRBJ2-2; no firm D call. Germline lookup yields CDR1 SGHNT and CDR2 YYREEE (reference sequence). The V end lost 5 bases, the J end lost 4 bases, and 18 bases lay between the germline ends. The CDR3 loop spans 16 amino acids. CDR3 bases: TGTGCCAGCAGTTCGGCAAGTGTGCACAGCACCGGGGAGCTGTTTTTT. Translation gives CASSSASVHSTGELFF. Full variable domain (missing parts from reference TRBV5-4 and TRBJ2-2): ETGVTQSPTHLIKTRGQQVTLRCSSQSGHNTVSWYQQALGQGPQFIFQYYREEENGRGNFPPRFSGLQFPNYSSELNVNALELDDSALYLCASSSASVHSTGELFFGEGSRLTVL.

About this clone itself: Other DNA sequences from this sample encode an identical CDR3 as well. V is TRBV29-1 and J is TRBJ1-2; D is possibly TRBD1 (5 bases). The V gene lost 8 bases and the J gene lost 8 bases, with 18 bases spanning the gap. CDR3 length: 12 amino acids. Germline CDR1 SQVTM, CDR2 ANQGSEA. The CDR3 nucleotides read TGCAGCTTCAGGCGGGGGTATTACGGCTACACCTTC. Its translation is CSFRRGYYGYTF.

The chain combines TRBV6-5 with TRBJ2-3; tentative D call: TRBD2 (6 bases). CDR3 length equals 16 residues. The V gene's germline CDR1 is MNHEY and CDR2 SVGAGI. V lost 0 bases, J lost 2 bases, and 12 bases lay in between. The DNA of the CDR3 is TGTGCCAGCAGTTACTCGTATGTAGCGGACACAGATACGCAGTATTTT. Amino acids: CASSYSYVADTDTQYF.

The gene calls are TRBV5-6 and TRBJ1-2; tentative D call: TRBD1 (5 bases). V was clipped by 2 bases and J by 0 bases, with 14 bases between them. From germline, CDR1 is SGHDT and CDR2 YYEEEE. CDR3 size: 16 residues. The CDR3 nucleotides read TGTGCCAGCAGCTTCGACAGTCTTCCCTCTAACTATGGCTACACCTTC. The encoded protein is CASSFDSLPSNYGYTF.

This chain links TRBV11-2 with TRBJ2-7; weak D call: TRBD1 (6 bases). CDR1 is SGHAT, CDR2 FQNNGV, per germline. There are 15 residues in the CDR3. Trimming stripped 5 bases from V and 2 bases from J, with 16 bases between. This chain's CDR3 is CASSQLTGSAYEQYF. The CDR3 bases are TGTGCCAGCAGCCAACTTACAGGGTCCGCCTACGAGCAGTACTTC.

The chain carries TRBV5-5 and TRBJ2-1; D might be TRBD2 (6 bases). V was pared by 3 bases and J by 2 bases, with 21 bases between. CDR3 length: 18 amino acids. Germline V CDR1 and CDR2: SGHKS, YYEKEE (reference sequence). This chain's CDR3 is CASSSDRVAAIAYNEQFF. The DNA for the CDR3 is TGTGCCAGCAGCTCCGACCGAGTAGCGGCGATAGCCTACAATGAGCAGTTCTTC.

This rearrangement joins TRBV5-1 to TRBJ2-7, with D possibly being TRBD2 (6 bases). V was trimmed by 3 bases and J by 1 base, leaving 8 bases between them. CDR3 length equals 13 residues. The germline V gene has CDR1 SGHRS and CDR2 YFSETQ. The CDR3, as DNA: TGCGCCAGCAGCTGGGGGACTTCCTACGAGCAGTACTTC. Translated, it gives CASSWGTSYEQYF.

The chain links TRBV7-9 to TRBJ2-1, with 7 bases identical to TRBD1. Trimming took 5 bases from V and 5 from J; bases not matched to a gene: 9. CDR1 is SEHNR and CDR2 is FQNEAQ in the germline V gene (reference sequence). This CDR3 region has 15 residues. CDR3 sequence reads: CASSQTGYRNNEQFF. In nucleotides, the CDR3 is TGTGCCAGCAGCCAGACAGGGTATCGAAACAATGAGCAGTTCTTC.

The chain combines TRBV18 with TRBJ1-4, with a possible D match to TRBD1 (5 bases). Germline values: CDR1 KGHSH, CDR2 LQKENI. There are 14 residues in the CDR3. Deletions cut 3 bases from V and 5 bases from J, with 10 bases between. The CDR3 DNA is TGTGCCAGCTCACCGGGGCTAGGGAATGAAAAACTGTTTTTT. Protein: CASSPGLGNEKLFF.

The chain has TRBV25-1 and TRBJ2-2; possibly TRBD1 for D (6 bases). CDR3 length: 14 amino acids. Trimming pared 5 bases from V and 3 bases from J, leaving 10 bases between. Per the germline V gene, CDR1 is MGHDK and CDR2 is SYGVNS. Here the CDR3 reads CASSRAGDTGELFF. The CDR3 DNA follows: TGTGCCAGCAGTCGGGCAGGGGACACCGGGGAGCTGTTTTTT. Full variable domain (remainder filled in from reference TRBV25-1 and TRBJ2-2): EADIYQTPRYLVIGTGKKITLECSQTMGHDKMYWYQQDPGMELHLIHYSYGVNSTEKGDLSSESTVSRIRTEHFPLTLESARPSHTSQYLCASSRAGDTGELFFGEGSRLTVL.

The chain links TRBV7-9 to TRBJ1-1; 7 nucleotides match TRBD1. The length of the CDR3 is 12 residues. Germline loops: CDR1 SEHNR, CDR2 FQNEAQ (reference sequence). CDR3 sequence reads: CAWGGQEPEAFF. Written as DNA, the CDR3 is TGTGCTTGGGGAGGACAGGAACCTGAAGCTTTCTTT.

The chain is built from TRBV19 and TRBJ2-7; 11 bases align to TRBD2. Germline V lookup: CDR1 LNHDA, CDR2 SQIVND (reference sequence). V lost 7 bases, J lost 3 bases, and 8 bases stayed unmatched. This CDR3 has 15 residues. The CDR3 sequence is CASTSLAGGIYEQYF. The CDR3 DNA follows: TGTGCCAGTACCAGCCTAGCGGGAGGTATCTACGAGCAGTACTTC.

V gene TRBV4-1 combines with J gene TRBJ1-2; D possibly corresponds to TRBD1 (6 bases). The CDR3 has 15 residues. Germline V lookup: CDR1 MGHRA, CDR2 YSYEKL. The V end was cut by 2 bases, the J end by 5 bases, with 15 bases between. As DNA, the CDR3 is TGCGCCAGCAGCCAATCCCAGGGGACCGAATATGGCTACACCTTC. Amino acid sequence: CASSQSQGTEYGYTF.

The CDR3 coding sequence is TGTGCCAGCTCACCAAAACCAGGGTCGCCCACAGCCAAAAACATTCAGTACTTC. Its protein is CASSPKPGSPTAKNIQYF. V and J are TRBV18 and TRBJ2-4, with a possible D match to TRBD1 (5 bases). The CDR3 has 18 amino acids. Trimming cost V 2 bases and J 0 bases, with 17 bases left between them. CDR1 is KGHSH and CDR2 is LQKENI in the germline V gene.

The rearrangement joins TRBV7-2 to TRBJ1-1; D ambiguous. CDR3 length: 12 residues. Germline assignment: CDR1 SGHTA and CDR2 FQGNSA. V was shortened by 3 bases and J by 11 bases, with 13 bases between the two germline ends. DNA for the CDR3: TGTGCCAGCAGCTTCTCACCGCAGGTGGCTTTCTTT. Encoded protein: CASSFSPQVAFF.

V is TRBV28 and J is TRBJ2-3; 8 bases agree with TRBD2. Germline V gives CDR1 MDHEN, CDR2 SYDVKM. V was clipped by 6 bases and J by 4 bases; unmatched bases: 15. CDR3 size: 17 residues. The CDR3 sequence is CASSRRVGSGTADTQYF. The CDR3 bases are TGTGCCAGCAGCCGCCGTGTTGGTAGCGGGACCGCAGATACGCAGTATTTT.